This T cell receptor (beta chain) was retrieved from a study of blood T cell repertoires in COVID-19. Looking at the study overall: Sites in the United States, Italy and Spain provided acute and convalescent COVID-19 samples.

Looked up from germline, CDR1 is SGHDT and CDR2 is YYEEEE. This CDR3 has 13 residues. V gave up 3 bases and J gave up 5 bases, with 11 bases separating them. Original processing methods: Researchers report that nucleated cell counts were estimated from reference gene primer amplification. Only in-frame clones appear in the TCRdb table, and some are missing; sequencing was by immunoSEQ multiplex PCR. That table supplies the V and J calls and clone size; D and trimming were determined from the DNA. Among roughly 150,000 clones, 83% were seen once, and the ten largest hold around 2%. This clonotype originated in a woman of 80 years or more with acute or convalescent COVID-19. What was sequenced was peripheral blood. V is TRBV5-6 and J is TRBJ2-5, with D possibly TRBD2 on 5 matching bases. The DNA of the CDR3 is TGTGCCAGCAGCTCCGCGGGCACGGAGACCCAGTACTTC. Residues: CASSSAGTETQYF.